This T cell receptor beta chain appears in the sequencing data of a study of blood T cell repertoires in COVID-19. Study overall: The United States, Italy and Spain provided the acute and convalescent COVID-19 samples. PBMCs, B-cell-depleted T cells, or T cells were the source of the cDNA or gDNA that made up the material.

Looked up from germline, CDR1 is MRHNA and CDR2 is SNTAGT. V trimming: 8 bases; J trimming: 6 bases; junction bases outside the gene matches: 8. This CDR3 comprises 14 residues. The data were produced by immunoSEQ multiplex PCR, yet TCRdb's version contains in-frame clones alone and is incomplete. The data show approximately 70,000 clones, 88% seen once. Sequencing input: peripheral blood. This TCR came from a woman in her sixties or seventies with acute or convalescent COVID-19. V and J are TRBV6-4 and TRBJ2-3; 10 bases align to TRBD2. CDR3 nucleotide sequence: TGTGCCAGCGCACCTGGACTAGCGGCTGATACGCAGTATTTT. As protein: CASAPGLAADTQYF.